The TCR beta chain described here comes from a study of cytomegalovirus exposure and HLA in healthy donors. Findings and caveats of the study: Subsequent analysis revealed that first-cohort TCR clusters tended to co-occur in the 130 or so validation repertoires.

As for this clone: The target antigen is unknown.

TCRdb's copy holds only in-frame clones and misses some; the assay was immunoSEQ multiplex PCR. The table lists about 74,000 clones, approximately 95% of them singletons, with 1.5% to 1.7% in the top ten. V was trimmed by 3 bases and J by 5 bases, leaving 11 bases between them. Germline CDR1 and CDR2: MNHNS and SASEGT. The length of the CDR3 is 13 residues. The specimen was PBMCs. The chain recombines TRBV6-1 with TRBJ2-7, with D possibly being TRBD1 (5 bases). This clonotype was obtained from a man younger than 30 in good health and CMV-seropositive. CDR3 coding DNA: TGTGCCAGCAGTGACCCAGGGATCCACGAGCAGTACTTC. Translated: CASSDPGIHEQYF.